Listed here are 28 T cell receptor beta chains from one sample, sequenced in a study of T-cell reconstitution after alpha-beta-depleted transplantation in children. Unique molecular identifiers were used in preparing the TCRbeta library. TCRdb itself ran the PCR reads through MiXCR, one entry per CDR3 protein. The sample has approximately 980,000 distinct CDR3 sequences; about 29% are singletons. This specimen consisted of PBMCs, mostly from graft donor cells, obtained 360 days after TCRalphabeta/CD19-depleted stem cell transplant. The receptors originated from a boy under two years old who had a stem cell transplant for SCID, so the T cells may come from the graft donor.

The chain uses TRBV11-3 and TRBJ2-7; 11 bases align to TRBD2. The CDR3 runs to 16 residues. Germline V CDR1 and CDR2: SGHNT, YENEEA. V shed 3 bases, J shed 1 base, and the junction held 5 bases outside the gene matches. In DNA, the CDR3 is TGTGCCAGCAGCTTGATACTAGCGGGGGCATCCTACGAGCAGTACTTC. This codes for CASSLILAGASYEQYF.

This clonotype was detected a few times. The CDR3 sequence is CASSLKGPGYGNTEAFF. CDR3 DNA sequence: TGTGCCAGCAGCTTAAAGGGCCCCGGATATGGCAACACTGAAGCTTTCTTT. The rearrangement uses TRBV7-3 and TRBJ1-1; D gene unclear. CDR1 and CDR2 from the germline V gene are SGHTA and FQGTGA. This CDR3 comprises 17 residues. The V gene lost 1 base and the J gene lost 2 bases, with 17 bases spanning the gap. The whole variable domain, filled in from reference TRBV7-3 and TRBJ1-1, reads GAGVSQTPSNKVTEKGKYVELRCDPISGHTALYWYRQSLGQGPEFLIYFQGTGAADDSGLPNDRFFAVRPEGSVSTLKIQRTERGDSAVYLCASSLKGPGYGNTEAFFGQGTRLTVV.

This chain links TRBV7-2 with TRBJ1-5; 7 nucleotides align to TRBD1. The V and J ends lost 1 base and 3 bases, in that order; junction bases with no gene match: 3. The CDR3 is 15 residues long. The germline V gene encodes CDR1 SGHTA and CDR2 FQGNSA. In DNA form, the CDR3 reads TGTGCCAGCAGCTTAGAGACAGGGTACAATCAGCCCCAGCATTTT. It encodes CASSLETGYNQPQHF.

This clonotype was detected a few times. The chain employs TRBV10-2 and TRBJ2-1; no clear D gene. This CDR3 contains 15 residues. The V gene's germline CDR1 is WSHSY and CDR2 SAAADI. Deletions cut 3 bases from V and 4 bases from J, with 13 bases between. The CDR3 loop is CASSDELNSYNEQFF. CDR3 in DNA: TGCGCCAGCAGTGACGAACTAAACTCTTACAATGAGCAGTTCTTC.

Here the CDR3 DNA reads TGTGCCATCAGTGAGAGACAGGGGACCGGGGAGCTGTTTTTT. Protein product: CAISERQGTGELFF. The rearrangement joins TRBV10-3 to TRBJ2-2; 8 nucleotides line up with TRBD1. With V trimmed by 2 bases and J by 5 bases, 1 base remained unmatched. The CDR3 is 14 amino acids. Germline CDR1 and CDR2: ENHRY and SYGVKD.

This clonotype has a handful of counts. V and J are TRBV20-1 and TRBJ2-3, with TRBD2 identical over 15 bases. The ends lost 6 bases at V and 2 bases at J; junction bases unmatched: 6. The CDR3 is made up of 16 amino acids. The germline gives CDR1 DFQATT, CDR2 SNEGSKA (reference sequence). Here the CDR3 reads CSADGTSGGPTDTQYF. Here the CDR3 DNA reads TGCAGTGCCGACGGGACTAGCGGGGGGCCCACAGATACGCAGTATTTT.

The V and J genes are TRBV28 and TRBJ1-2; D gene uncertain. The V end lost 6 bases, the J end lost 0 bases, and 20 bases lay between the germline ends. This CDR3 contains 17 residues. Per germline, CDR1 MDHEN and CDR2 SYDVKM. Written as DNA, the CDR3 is TGTGCCAGCAGATCACAGATCTCCTCGGCAGCTAACTATGGCTACACCTTC. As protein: CASRSQISSAANYGYTF.

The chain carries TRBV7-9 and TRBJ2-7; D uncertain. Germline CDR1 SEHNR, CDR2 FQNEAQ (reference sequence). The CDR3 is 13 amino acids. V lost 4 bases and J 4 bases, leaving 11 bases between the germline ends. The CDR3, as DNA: TGTGCCAGCAGCTCCCGACAAGATTACGAGCAGTACTTC. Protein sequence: CASSSRQDYEQYF.

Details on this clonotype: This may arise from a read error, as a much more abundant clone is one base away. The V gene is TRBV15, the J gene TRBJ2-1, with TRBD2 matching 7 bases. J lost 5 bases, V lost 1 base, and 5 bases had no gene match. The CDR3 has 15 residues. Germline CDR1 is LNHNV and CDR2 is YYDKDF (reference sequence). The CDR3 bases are TGTGCCACCAGCAGAGGCCTAGCGGTGGACAATGAGCAGTTCTTC. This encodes CATSRGLAVDNEQFF. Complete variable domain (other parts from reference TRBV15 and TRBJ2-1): DAMVIQNPRYQVTQFGKPVTLSCSQTLNHNVMYWYQQKSSQAPKLLFHYYDKDFNNEADTPDNFQSRRPNTSFCFLDIRSPGLGDTAMYLCATSRGLAVDNEQFFGPGTRLTVL.

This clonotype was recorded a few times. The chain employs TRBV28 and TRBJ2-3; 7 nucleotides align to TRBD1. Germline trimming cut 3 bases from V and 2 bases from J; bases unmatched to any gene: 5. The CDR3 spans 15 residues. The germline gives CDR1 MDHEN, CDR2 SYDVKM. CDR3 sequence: CASSFRGLLTDTQYF. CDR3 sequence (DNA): TGTGCCAGCAGTTTTAGGGGGCTACTCACAGATACGCAGTATTTT.

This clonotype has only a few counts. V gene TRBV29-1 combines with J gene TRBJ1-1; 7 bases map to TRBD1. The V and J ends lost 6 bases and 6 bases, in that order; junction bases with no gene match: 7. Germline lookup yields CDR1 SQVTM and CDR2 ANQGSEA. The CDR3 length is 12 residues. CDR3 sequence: CSVRQGHSEAFF. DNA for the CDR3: TGCAGCGTACGACAGGGCCACTCTGAAGCTTTCTTT.

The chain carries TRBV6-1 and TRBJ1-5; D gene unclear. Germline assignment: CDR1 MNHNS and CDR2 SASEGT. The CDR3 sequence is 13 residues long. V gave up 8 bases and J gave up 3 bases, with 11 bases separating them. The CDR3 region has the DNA TGTGCCAGCCTCCGGGGTACCAATCAGCCCCAGCATTTT. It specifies CASLRGTNQPQHF.

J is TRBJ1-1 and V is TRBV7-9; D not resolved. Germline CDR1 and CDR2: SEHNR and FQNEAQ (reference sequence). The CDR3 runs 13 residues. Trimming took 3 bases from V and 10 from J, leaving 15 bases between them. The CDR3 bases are TGTGCCAGCAGCTTGATTAAGGCGATCGGAGCTTTCTTT. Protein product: CASSLIKAIGAFF.

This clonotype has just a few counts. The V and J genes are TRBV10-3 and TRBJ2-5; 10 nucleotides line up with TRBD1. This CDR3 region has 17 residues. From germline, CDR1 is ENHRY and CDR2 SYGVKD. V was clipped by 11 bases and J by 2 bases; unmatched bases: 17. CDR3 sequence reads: CASGETGGILRQETQYF. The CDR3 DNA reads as TGTGCCTCCGGAGAGACAGGGGGCATCTTGAGGCAAGAGACCCAGTACTTC.

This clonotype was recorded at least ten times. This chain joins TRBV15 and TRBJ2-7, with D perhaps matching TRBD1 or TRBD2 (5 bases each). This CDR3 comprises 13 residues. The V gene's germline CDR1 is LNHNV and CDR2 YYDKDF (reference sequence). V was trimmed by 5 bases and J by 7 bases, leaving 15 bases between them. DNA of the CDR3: TGTGCCACCAGCCCCGGGGTAGCAGGGGAGCAGTACTTC. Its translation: CATSPGVAGEQYF. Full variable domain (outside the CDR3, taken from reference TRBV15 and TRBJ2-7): DAMVIQNPRYQVTQFGKPVTLSCSQTLNHNVMYWYQQKSSQAPKLLFHYYDKDFNNEADTPDNFQSRRPNTSFCFLDIRSPGLGDTAMYLCATSPGVAGEQYFGPGTRLTVT.

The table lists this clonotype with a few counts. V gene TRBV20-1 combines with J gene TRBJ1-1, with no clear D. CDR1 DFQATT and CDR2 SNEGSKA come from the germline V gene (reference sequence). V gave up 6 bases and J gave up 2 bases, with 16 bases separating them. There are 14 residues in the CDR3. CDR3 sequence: CSAQLPVVNTEAFF. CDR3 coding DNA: TGCAGTGCCCAACTGCCAGTCGTTAACACTGAAGCTTTCTTT.

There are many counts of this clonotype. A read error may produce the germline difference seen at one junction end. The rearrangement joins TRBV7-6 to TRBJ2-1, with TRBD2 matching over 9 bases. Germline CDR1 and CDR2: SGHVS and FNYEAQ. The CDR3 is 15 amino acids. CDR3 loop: CASSLAGVSYNEQFF. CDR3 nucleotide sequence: TGTGCCAGCAGTTTAGCGGGGGTCTCCTACAATGAGCAGTTCTTC.

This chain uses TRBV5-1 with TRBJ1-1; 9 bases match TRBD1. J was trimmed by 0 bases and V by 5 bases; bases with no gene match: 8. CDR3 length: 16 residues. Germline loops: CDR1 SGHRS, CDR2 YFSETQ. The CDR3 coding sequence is TGCGCCAGCAGACCAGACAGGGGGGCTGTGAACACTGAAGCTTTCTTT. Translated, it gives CASRPDRGAVNTEAFF. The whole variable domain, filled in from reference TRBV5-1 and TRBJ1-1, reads KAGVTQTPRYLIKTRGQQVTLSCSPISGHRSVSWYQQTPGQGLQFLFEYFSETQRNKGNFPGRFSGRQFSNSRSEMNVSTLELGDSALYLCASRPDRGAVNTEAFFGQGTRLTVV.

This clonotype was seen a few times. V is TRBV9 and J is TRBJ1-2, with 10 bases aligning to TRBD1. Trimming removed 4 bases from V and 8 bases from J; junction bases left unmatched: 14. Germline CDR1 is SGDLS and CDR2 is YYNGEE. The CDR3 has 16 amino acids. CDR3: CASSRGGDRGPGGYTF. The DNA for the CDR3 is TGTGCCAGCAGCAGAGGGGGGGACAGGGGCCCCGGGGGCTACACCTTC.

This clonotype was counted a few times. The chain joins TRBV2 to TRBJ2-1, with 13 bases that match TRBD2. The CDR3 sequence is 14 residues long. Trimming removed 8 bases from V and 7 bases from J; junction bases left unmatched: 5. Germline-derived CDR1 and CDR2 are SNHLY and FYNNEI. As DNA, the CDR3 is TGTGCCAGCCGGGGACTAGCGGGGCCAAATGAGCAGTTCTTC. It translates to CASRGLAGPNEQFF.

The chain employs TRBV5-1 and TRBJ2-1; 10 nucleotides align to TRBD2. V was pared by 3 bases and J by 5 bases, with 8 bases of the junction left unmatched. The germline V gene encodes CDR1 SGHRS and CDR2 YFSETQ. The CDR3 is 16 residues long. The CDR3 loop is CASSWGTSGVNNEQFF. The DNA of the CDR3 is TGCGCCAGCAGCTGGGGTACTAGCGGGGTGAACAATGAGCAGTTCTTC.

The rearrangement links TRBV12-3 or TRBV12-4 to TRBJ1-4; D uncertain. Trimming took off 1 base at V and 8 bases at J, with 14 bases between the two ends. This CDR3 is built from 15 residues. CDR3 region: CASSLGAGIREKLFF. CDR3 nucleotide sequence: TGTGCCAGCAGTTTAGGGGCGGGGATACGGGAAAAACTGTTTTTT.

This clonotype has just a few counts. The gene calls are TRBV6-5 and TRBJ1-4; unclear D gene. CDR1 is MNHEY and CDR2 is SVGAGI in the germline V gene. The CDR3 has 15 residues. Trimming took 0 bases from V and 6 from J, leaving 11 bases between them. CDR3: CASSYSRRSDEKLFF. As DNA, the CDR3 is TGTGCCAGCAGTTACTCGAGGCGATCGGATGAAAAACTGTTTTTT.

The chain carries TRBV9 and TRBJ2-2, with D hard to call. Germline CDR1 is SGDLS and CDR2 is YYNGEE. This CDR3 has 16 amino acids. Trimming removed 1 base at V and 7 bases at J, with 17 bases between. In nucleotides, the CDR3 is TGTGCCAGCAGCGTATTTACGACGGGTCTCAGCGGGGAGCTGTTTTTT. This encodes CASSVFTTGLSGELFF.

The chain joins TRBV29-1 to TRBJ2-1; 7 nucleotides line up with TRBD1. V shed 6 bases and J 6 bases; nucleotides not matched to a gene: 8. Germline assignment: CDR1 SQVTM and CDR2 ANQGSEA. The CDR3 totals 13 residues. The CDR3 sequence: CSVETGDRNEQFF. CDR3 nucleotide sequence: TGCAGCGTGGAAACAGGGGATCGCAATGAGCAGTTCTTC.

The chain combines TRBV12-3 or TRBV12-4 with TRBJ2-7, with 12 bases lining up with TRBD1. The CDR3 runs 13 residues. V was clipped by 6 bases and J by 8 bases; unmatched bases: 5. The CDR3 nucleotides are TGTGCCAGCAGGCCCGGGACAGGGGGCCAGCAGTACTTC. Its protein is CASRPGTGGQQYF.

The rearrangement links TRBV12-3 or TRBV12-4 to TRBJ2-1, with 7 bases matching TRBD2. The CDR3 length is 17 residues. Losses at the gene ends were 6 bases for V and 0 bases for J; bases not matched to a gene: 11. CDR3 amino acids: CASRPGTTLSSYNEQFF. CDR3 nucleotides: TGTGCCAGCAGACCCGGGACTACCCTGAGCTCCTACAATGAGCAGTTCTTC.

CDR3 in amino acids: CSAIGTSGGAGTDTQYF. The CDR3 DNA reads as TGCAGTGCTATCGGGACTAGCGGGGGGGCAGGTACAGATACGCAGTATTTT. The chain recombines TRBV20-1 with TRBJ2-3, with TRBD2 matching over 16 bases. V was clipped by 4 bases and J by 3 bases; unmatched bases: 7. The V gene's germline CDR1 is DFQATT and CDR2 SNEGSKA (reference sequence). CDR3 size: 17 residues.